The clone carrying this T cell receptor beta chain has more than one count but fewer than ten. Per germline, CDR1 SQVTM and CDR2 ANQGSEA. The CDR3 contains 15 residues. J lost 1 base, V lost 0 bases, and 1 base had no gene match. TCRdb ran MiXCR on the 5' RACE reads and lists one entry per CDR3 protein. This table has about 41,000 distinct CDR3 sequences, about 29% appearing once. The chain joins TRBV29-1 to TRBJ2-3, with 10 bases matching TRBD2. Input material: memory CD4+ T cells sorted from a lymph node. Subset of the sample: memory CD4+ T cells, CD4+CD45RO+CD25-. The clonotype comes from a female donor with breast cancer. The CDR3 sequence is CSVEDLAGGTDTQYF. In DNA form, the CDR3 reads TGCAGCGTTGAAGATCTAGCGGGAGGCACAGATACGCAGTATTTT.